The following is a T cell receptor (beta chain) sequence with its context. Its specificity is unknown. Looked up from germline, CDR1 is WNHNN and CDR2 is SYGVQD (reference sequence). The CDR3 spans 15 residues. V was cut by 0 bases and J by 5 bases, with 13 bases left in between. It was RNA transcripts that yielded the amplified TCR beta CDR3 regions. When the TCR CDR3 underwent first-round RT-PCR, the HTBI primer set was used. TCRdb fed the multiplex PCR reads into MiXCR, producing one record per CDR3 protein. This table holds some 350,000 distinct CDR3 sequences, roughly 25% found once. These data belong to a study of T cells in Graves' hyperthyroidism and ophthalmopathy. Looking at the study overall: Before any treatment, at initial diagnosis, peripheral blood was collected.

The authors deemed Graves' hyperthyroidism stable absent ophthalmopathy progression within 18 months. The source of the PBMCs was over 8.5 ml of fresh peripheral blood. Study-level points and caveats: A 13 V-J model separated ophthalmopathy from stable hyperthyroidism.

This TCR was sampled from a man in his forties or fifties with Graves' hyperthyroidism. This chain links TRBV10-1 with TRBJ2-5; possible D gene TRBD1, 6 bases. The sequenced material came from blood. The chain's CDR3 is CASSESRTGLETQYF. CDR3 nucleotide sequence: TGCGCCAGCAGTGAGTCGAGAACAGGGCTTGAGACCCAGTACTTC.